The rows below give T cell receptor beta chains drawn from one sample of a study of cytomegalovirus exposure and HLA in healthy donors. Here immunoSEQ multiplex PCR was the method, and the copy in TCRdb shows in-frame clones only, minus some. This table has fewer than 250,000 clones, roughly 75% appearing once. Sequencing input: PBMCs. These receptor sequences come from a young man in good health and CMV-seropositive. Both conserved end residues are trimmed from each CDR3.

v_call cdr3_aa
TRBV6-5 ASRIPSTDTQY
TRBV6-1 ASSFGGAGDTQY
TRBV28 ASSFRDRANYGYT
TRBV29-1 SVSGTDSSYEQY
TRBV2 ASSFTSGGTDTQY
TRBV5-1 ASRESNYGYT
TRBV28 ASSPLAAKYQETQY
TRBV4-1 ASSIGQGFDYGYT
TRBV7-2 ASSPAWANYGYT
TRBV2 ASSDHIYEQY
TRBV18 ASSPLRRGDTEAF
TRBV7-3 ASSLMGQGADEQY
TRBV7-9 ASSSRRKGNTIY
TRBV4-1 ASSQVWGQTYEQY
TRBV2 ASTRQGDIQY
TRBV30 AWGWGQGTETQY
TRBV5-1 ASSLVTSGRLDTGELF
TRBV10-3 AISETTGNGELF
TRBV30 AWRPEANTGELF
TRBV9 ASSVVGVADNEQF
TRBV19 ASSMGFSNEQF
TRBV5-4 ASSLPIGAPYNEQF
TRBV21-1 ASSTLPGQGTDTQY
TRBV7-2 ASSPSGGARTGELF
TRBV18 ASSPPGVLYEQY
TRBV30 AWTITGGGYT
TRBV7-6 ASSPRGGYGYT
TRBV7-9 ASSLDISYEQY
TRBV9 ASSLDRANYEQY
TRBV4-2 ASSQDNYLNEQF
TRBV7-9 ASSFPDRSTDTQY
TRBV7-3 ASSSLAGVREQF
TRBV4-3 ASSPGPNSYEQY
TRBV11-2 ASSTDPRGRDGYT
TRBV7-9 ASSPGHNTEAF
TRBV7-3 ASSLRTVEDTQY
TRBV6-1 ASSEAKGFTEAF
TRBV2 ASSVAENTDTQY
TRBV28 ATGQGASTDTQY
TRBV7-3 ASGTGSSSGANVLT
TRBV10-2 ASSSGLTAYEQY
TRBV4-3 ASSQELGITSSYNEQF
TRBV30 AWSEKMLYRGPKGGYT
TRBV19 ASSIDRGVAGPQETQY
TRBV18 ASSPLGHGEAF
TRBV5-4 ASSVHMYEQY
TRBV27 ASSLTGGNYEQY
TRBV5-6 ASSLVQRGRLQETQY
TRBV19 ASSALNNEQF
TRBV27 ASSFGTGVGYT
TRBV10-3 AIRNRGPEAF
TRBV4-1 ASSQSSHGGVFLGEAF
TRBV7-2 ASSLDLDRGNTEAF